The 5 T cell receptor beta chains below come from one sample, sequenced in a study of T cells after yellow fever vaccination. MiXCR was run by TCRdb on the 5' RACE reads, yielding one entry per CDR3 protein. The sample has roughly 340,000 distinct CDR3 sequences, approximately 4% seen once. The sequences come from PBMCs, collected 5 days after the yellow fever booster vaccination. These receptors all come from a man younger than 35 who received the YFV17D yellow fever vaccine.

This clonotype was detected a few times. The CDR3 DNA reads TGTGCCAGCAGCCAAGTTTCTAGCGGCAATGAGCAGTTCTTC. Its translation: CASSQVSSGNEQFF. The V and J genes are TRBV14 and TRBJ2-1; 7 nucleotides match TRBD2. Germline CDR1 and CDR2: SGHDN and FVKESK. The CDR3 consists of 14 residues. V trimming: 1 base; J trimming: 6 bases; junction bases outside the gene matches: 3.

This clonotype was seen at least ten times. V is TRBV21-1 and J is TRBJ2-1; the table calls TRBD1, which could not be checked here. TRBV21-1 is labeled a pseudogene. This CDR3 region has 15 residues. This CDR3 reads CASSPPDRGANEQFF. In DNA form, the CDR3 reads TGTGCCAGCAGCCCCCCAGACAGGGGCGCAAATGAGCAGTTCTTC.

The chain recombines TRBV4-2 with TRBJ2-1, with D possibly matching TRBD1 (6 bases). V lost 3 bases and J 12 bases, leaving 15 bases between the germline ends. The length of the CDR3 is 13 residues. Per germline, CDR1 LGHNA and CDR2 YNFKEQ. In nucleotides, the CDR3 is TGTGCCAGCAGCCAGGGGAAACAGGGACCGCAGTTCTTC. Its protein is CASSQGKQGPQFF.

This clonotype showed up many times. The chain uses TRBV20-1 and TRBJ2-7; 7 bases agree with TRBD2. J lost 3 bases, V lost 5 bases, and 4 bases had no gene match. The germline gives CDR1 DFQATT, CDR2 SNEGSKA (reference sequence). This CDR3 contains 12 residues. The CDR3 sequence: CSAGGGRYEQYF. CDR3 in DNA: TGCAGTGCTGGCGGGGGACGCTACGAGCAGTACTTC.

This clonotype was seen at least ten times. The CDR3 here is CAAGVYEQYV. CDR3 bases: TGTGCCGCCGGCGTCTACGAGCAGTACGTC. The J gene is TRBJ2-7, the V gene TRBV6-2 or TRBV6-3; D is ambiguous. CDR1 is MNHEY and CDR2 is SVGEGT in the germline V gene. CDR3 length: 10 amino acids. Deletions cut 11 bases from V and 3 bases from J, with 8 bases between.